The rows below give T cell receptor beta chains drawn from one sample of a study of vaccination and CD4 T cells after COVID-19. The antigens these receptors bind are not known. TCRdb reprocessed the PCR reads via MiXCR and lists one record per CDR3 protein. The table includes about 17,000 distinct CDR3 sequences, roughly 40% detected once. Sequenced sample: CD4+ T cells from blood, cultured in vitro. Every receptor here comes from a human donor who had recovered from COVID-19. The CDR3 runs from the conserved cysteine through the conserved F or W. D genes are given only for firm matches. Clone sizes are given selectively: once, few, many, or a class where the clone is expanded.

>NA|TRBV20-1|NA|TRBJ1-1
CSARASYVGPGRW
TGCAGTGCTAGAGCGAGCTATGTCGGGCCGGGACGGTGG
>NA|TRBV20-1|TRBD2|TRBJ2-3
CSPLSRFRAGGFSSTDTQYF
TGCAGTCCGCTCAGTCGATTTCGTGCGGGAGGGTTCTCTAGCACAGATACGCAGTATTTT
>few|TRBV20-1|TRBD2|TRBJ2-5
CSARASGRSQETQYF
TGCAGTGCTAGGGCTAGCGGGAGGTCCCAAGAGACCCAGTACTTC
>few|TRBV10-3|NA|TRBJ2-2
CATSRGRYTGELFF
TGTGCCACCTCTCGCGGCAGATACACCGGGGAGCTGTTTTTT
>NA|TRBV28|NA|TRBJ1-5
CASSLRGSNQPQHF
TGTGCCAGCAGTTTGCGGGGTAGCAATCAGCCCCAGCATTTT
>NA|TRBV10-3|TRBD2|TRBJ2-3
CAISEWGSAGAITDTQYF
TGTGCCATCAGTGAGTGGGGTTCAGCGGGAGCAATAACAGATACGCAGTATTTT
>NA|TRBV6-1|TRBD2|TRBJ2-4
CASSAALGGGSNIQYF
TGTGCCAGCAGTGCGGCGTTGGGGGGAGGGTCGAACATTCAGTACTTC
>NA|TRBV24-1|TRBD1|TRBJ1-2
CATSAPGQGPYGYTF
TGTGCCACCAGTGCTCCCGGACAGGGACCATATGGCTACACCTTC
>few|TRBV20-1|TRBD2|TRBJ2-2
CSARGTSRNTGELFF
TGCAGTGCTAGAGGGACTAGCCGGAACACCGGGGAGCTGTTTTTT
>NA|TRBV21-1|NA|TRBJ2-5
CASSKRTGKETQYF
TGTGCCAGCAGCAAGAGGACAGGGAAAGAGACCCAGTACTTC
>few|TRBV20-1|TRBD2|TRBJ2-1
CSARPASGRGYNEQFF
TGCAGTGCAAGACCGGCTAGCGGGAGGGGTTACAATGAGCAGTTCTTC
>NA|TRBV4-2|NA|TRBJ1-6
CASSQDDVGGNSPLHF
TGTGCCAGCAGCCAAGATGATGTGGGAGGTAATTCACCCCTCCACTTT
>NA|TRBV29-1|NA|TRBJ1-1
CSVRESGGTAFF
TGCAGCGTTAGAGAGTCGGGGGGTACAGCTTTCTTT
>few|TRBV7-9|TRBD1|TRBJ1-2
CASSNNRGRYSDYGYTF
TGTGCCAGCAGCAACAACAGGGGGCGCTACTCTGACTATGGCTACACCTTC
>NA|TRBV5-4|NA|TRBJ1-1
CASSFGPAEAFF
TGTGCCAGCAGCTTTGGGCCTGCAGAAGCTTTCTTT
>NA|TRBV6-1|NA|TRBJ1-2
CASSESRYYGYTF
TGTGCCAGCAGTGAATCTAGGTACTATGGCTACACCTTC
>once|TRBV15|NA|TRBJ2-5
CATSTGQKETQYF
TGTGCCACCAGCACAGGACAGAAAGAGACCCAGTACTTC
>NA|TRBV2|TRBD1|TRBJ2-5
CARSTGGLETQYF
TGTGCCAGATCGACAGGGGGGTTAGAGACCCAGTACTTC
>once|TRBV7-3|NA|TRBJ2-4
CASSPEAGENIQYF
TGTGCCAGCAGCCCTGAGGCAGGGGAAAACATTCAGTACTTC
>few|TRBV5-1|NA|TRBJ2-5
CASSRTGNPGETQYF
TGCGCCAGCAGCAGAACCGGGAACCCGGGGGAGACCCAGTACTTC
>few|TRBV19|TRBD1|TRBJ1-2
CASSTLGTGADGYTF
TGTGCCAGTTCCACGTTGGGGACAGGGGCCGATGGCTACACCTTC
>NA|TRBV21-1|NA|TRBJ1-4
CASSRHKFDRGRQEKLFF
TGTGCCAGCAGCAGGCACAAATTCGACAGGGGGCGACAGGAAAAACTGTTTTTT
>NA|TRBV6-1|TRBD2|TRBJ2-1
CASSEGRLAGGFNEQFF
TGTGCCAGCAGTGAAGGTAGACTAGCGGGAGGGTTCAATGAGCAGTTCTTC
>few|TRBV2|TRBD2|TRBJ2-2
CASKYSLAGSGELFF
TGTGCCAGCAAGTATTCCCTAGCGGGGTCCGGGGAGCTGTTTTTT
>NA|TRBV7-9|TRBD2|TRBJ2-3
CASSTSGRGGTDTQYF
TGTGCCAGCAGCACTAGCGGGAGAGGGGGAACAGATACGCAGTATTTT
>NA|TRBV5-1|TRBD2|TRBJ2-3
CVSSLAYSGGGEDTQYF
TGCGTCAGCAGCTTGGCCTACAGCGGGGGGGGAGAAGATACGCAGTATTTT
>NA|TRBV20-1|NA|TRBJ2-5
CSARGLASEFQETQYF
TGCAGTGCTAGAGGGCTCGCTAGCGAATTTCAAGAGACCCAGTACTTC
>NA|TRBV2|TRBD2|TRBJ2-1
CASRARTSGRYYNEQFF
TGTGCCAGCAGGGCCAGGACTAGCGGGAGGTACTACAATGAGCAGTTCTTC
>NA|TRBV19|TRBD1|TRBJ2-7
CARYRGTYEQYF
TGTGCCAGATACAGGGGAACCTACGAGCAGTACTTC
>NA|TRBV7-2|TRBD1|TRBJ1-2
CASSPGGDGYTF
TGTGCCAGCAGCCCAGGGGGGGATGGCTACACCTTC
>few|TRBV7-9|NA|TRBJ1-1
CASSSGTETEAFF
TGTGCCAGCAGCTCCGGGACCGAAACTGAAGCTTTCTTT
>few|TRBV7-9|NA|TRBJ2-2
CASSLEIRGGELFF
TGTGCCAGCAGCTTAGAGATCAGGGGCGGGGAGCTGTTTTTT
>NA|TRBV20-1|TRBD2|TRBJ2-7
CSARSAGGSSYEQYF
TGCAGTGCTAGATCGGCAGGCGGGAGCTCCTACGAGCAGTACTTC
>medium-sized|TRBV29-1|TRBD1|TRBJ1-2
CSVEATGRIYGYTF
TGCAGCGTTGAAGCGACAGGGAGGATCTATGGCTACACCTTC
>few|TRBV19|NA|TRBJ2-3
CASSIVGATGTDTQYF
TGTGCCAGTAGTATAGTAGGGGCTACGGGCACAGATACGCAGTATTTT
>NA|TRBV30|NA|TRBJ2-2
CAWTRFANTGELFF
TGTGCCTGGACCCGATTCGCGAACACCGGGGAGCTGTTTTTT
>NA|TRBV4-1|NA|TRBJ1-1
CASSQLGQKNTEAFF
TGCGCCAGCAGCCAGCTGGGGCAGAAGAACACTGAAGCTTTCTTT
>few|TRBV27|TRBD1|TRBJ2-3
CASSLYRDRGTDTQYF
TGTGCCAGCAGTTTATACCGGGACAGGGGCACAGATACGCAGTATTTT
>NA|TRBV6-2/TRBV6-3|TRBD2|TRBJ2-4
CASSRSGGNIQYF
TGTGCCAGCAGCCGGTCGGGAGGAAACATTCAGTACTTC
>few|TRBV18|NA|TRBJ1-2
CASSPPAGPNYGYTF
TGTGCCAGCTCACCACCGGCAGGGCCTAACTATGGCTACACCTTC
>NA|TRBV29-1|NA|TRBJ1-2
CSADSPFYGYTF
TGCAGCGCGGATAGCCCTTTCTATGGCTACACCTTC
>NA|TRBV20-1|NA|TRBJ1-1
CSARIRTYTEAFF
TGCAGTGCTAGAATCCGGACTTATACTGAAGCTTTCTTT
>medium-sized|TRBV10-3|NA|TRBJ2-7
CAIADSFTYEQYF
TGTGCCATCGCGGACTCCTTCACTTACGAGCAGTACTTC
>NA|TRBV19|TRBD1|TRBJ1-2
CASRSARDRGLGNYGYTF
TGTGCCAGTAGATCGGCCCGGGACAGGGGGCTGGGCAACTATGGCTACACCTTC
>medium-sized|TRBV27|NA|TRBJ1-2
CASSLWGAQTYGYTF
TGTGCCAGCAGTTTATGGGGGGCCCAGACTTATGGCTACACCTTC
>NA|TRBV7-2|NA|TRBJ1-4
CASSPQGPSEKLFF
TGTGCCAGCAGTCCACAGGGTCCCTCTGAAAAACTGTTTTTT
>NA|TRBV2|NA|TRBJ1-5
CASQSEFSPQHF
TGTGCCAGCCAATCGGAATTCAGCCCCCAGCATTTT
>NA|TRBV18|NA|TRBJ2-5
CASLPAPGGAETQYF
TGTGCCAGCTTACCAGCCCCAGGGGGGGCAGAGACCCAGTACTTC
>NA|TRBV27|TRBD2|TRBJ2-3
CASSPRGLAGQKQYF
TGTGCCAGCAGTCCCCGGGGGCTAGCGGGCCAGAAGCAGTATTTT
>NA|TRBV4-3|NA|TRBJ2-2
CASSQAAAGANTGELFF
TGCGCCAGCAGCCAAGCGGCGGCAGGTGCGAACACCGGGGAGCTGTTTTTT
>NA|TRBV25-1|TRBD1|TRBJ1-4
CASSEPGQGGEKLFF
TGTGCCAGCAGTGAACCGGGACAGGGGGGTGAAAAACTGTTTTTT
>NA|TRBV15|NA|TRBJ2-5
CATSRDPGTYQETQYF
TGTGCCACCAGCAGAGATCCGGGGACTTATCAAGAGACCCAGTACTTC
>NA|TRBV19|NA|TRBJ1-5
CASSLSRGGSNQPQHF
TGTGCCAGTAGTCTCTCCCGGGGTGGGAGCAATCAGCCCCAGCATTTT
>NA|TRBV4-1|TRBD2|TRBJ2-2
CASSGLAGNTGELFF
TGCGCCAGCAGCGGGCTAGCGGGAAACACCGGGGAGCTGTTTTTT